This T cell receptor beta chain was documented in a study of blood T cell repertoires in COVID-19. The wider study: Acute and convalescent COVID-19 samples came from the United States, Italy and Spain. PBMCs, B-cell-depleted T cells, or T cells provided the cDNA or gDNA that made up the material.

Patients from Seattle were sampled longitudinally, starting during active infection. Per the study methods: Amplification from reference gene primers served as the basis for estimated nucleated cell counts. Measured with immunoSEQ multiplex PCR; TCRdb has only the in-frame clones, and not every one. V and J calls and clone size come straight from that table; D and trimming were deduced from the DNA. The table lists about 150,000 clones, roughly nine tenths of them singletons. Trimming removed 0 bases from V and 6 bases from J; junction bases left unmatched: 4. Germline V CDR1 and CDR2: LGHDT, YNNKEL (reference sequence). The CDR3 is 16 residues long.

Sequences were obtained from peripheral blood. The rearrangement links TRBV3-1 (or the pseudogene TRBV3-2) to TRBJ2-3; the match to TRBD2 covers 12 bases. The origin of this receptor is a human donor with COVID-19, enrolled during active disease. The donor label of this sample is uncertain. CDR3 region: CASSQEILAGGDTQYF. The CDR3, as DNA: TGTGCCAGCAGCCAAGAGATTCTAGCGGGGGGGGATACGCAGTATTTT.